The rows below give T cell receptor beta chains drawn from one sample of a study of Ad26.COV2.S vaccination and SARS-CoV-2 variants. Using immunoSEQ multiplex PCR, the repertoire was profiled, and TCRdb retains in-frame clones only, with some absent. Of 300,000 to 400,000 clones in the sample, around 86% were seen once. Sequencing used peripheral blood, obtained in a trial of Ad26.COV2.S vaccine versus placebo. Receptors were obtained from a person aged 18-65 years who received the Ad26.COV2.S COVID-19 vaccine or a placebo. CDR3s include the opening cysteine and the closing phenylalanine or tryptophan. The D gene is left open where the match is weak. The size of a clone is reported for some rows only, either as once, few or many, or as a class for expanded clones.

cdr3_nt cdr3_aa clone_size v_call d_call j_call
TGTGCCAGCAGTTCCAGGGACAGGGGGGCTGAGGGCTACACCTTC CASSSRDRGAEGYTF NA TRBV25-1 TRBD1 TRBJ1-2
TGTGCCAGCAGTGAACAGGGGGCAAGCTCCTACGAGCAGTACTTC CASSEQGASSYEQYF NA TRBV6-1 TRBD1 TRBJ2-7
TGTGCCAGCAGTTACTCGAGCCCCTATCAGCCCCAGCATTTT CASSYSSPYQPQHF NA TRBV6-2/TRBV6-3 NA TRBJ1-5
TGTGCCAGCAGTTACGGCAGGACCTACGAGCAGTACTTC CASSYGRTYEQYF once TRBV6-5 NA TRBJ2-7
TGTGCCAGTAGTATACCACCCCCTAGGTTAGCGGGGGGGCGAAATGAGCAGTTCTTC CASSIPPPRLAGGRNEQFF NA TRBV19 TRBD2 TRBJ2-1
TGTGCCAGCAGTTTATCCCTTGGAGAGACCCAGTACTTC CASSLSLGETQYF NA TRBV27 NA TRBJ2-5
TGCGCCAGCAGCTTGGACGCGACAGGGTATACTGGCTACACCTTC CASSLDATGYTGYTF few TRBV5-1 TRBD1 TRBJ1-2
TGTGCCAGCAGCTTAGGGACAGCGAACACCGGGGAGCTGTTTTTT CASSLGTANTGELFF NA TRBV7-8 NA TRBJ2-2
TGTGCCAGCGCCCGACGGCAGGGCCAAGAGACCCAGTACTTC CASARRQGQETQYF NA TRBV6-5 NA TRBJ2-5
TGTGCCAGCAGCTTGTGTGGACGGGGGGGTTCCTACGAGCAGTACTTC CASSLCGRGGSYEQYF NA TRBV5-7 TRBD2 TRBJ2-7
TGTGCCAGCAGGACCCCCCCCAGGGACTCCTACAATGAGCAGTTCTTC CASRTPPRDSYNEQFF NA TRBV6-4 NA TRBJ2-1
TGCGCCAGCAGCTTGGGGGTGCCAGATACCTACGAGCAGTACTTC CASSLGVPDTYEQYF NA TRBV5-1 NA TRBJ2-7
TGTGCCAGCAGCTTAAGGGCAGACGCGAACACCGGGGAGCTGTTTTTT CASSLRADANTGELFF NA TRBV7-6 NA TRBJ2-2
TGTGCCAGCAGCTCCAGGTTTTGGCAGGGAGGGACTGAAGCTTTCTTT CASSSRFWQGGTEAFF NA TRBV13 NA TRBJ1-1
TGCAGCGTCGACACAAGAGAGACAGGGAAGCGTGGGACCCAGTACTTC CSVDTRETGKRGTQYF NA TRBV29-1 TRBD1 TRBJ2-5
TGTGCCAGCAGCGTCAGAAGCTCCTACAATGAGCAGTTCTTC CASSVRSSYNEQFF NA TRBV11-1 NA TRBJ2-1
TGTGCCACCACCCCGACAGGGACCTATGGGCAGTACTTC CATTPTGTYGQYF NA TRBV2 TRBD1 TRBJ2-7
TGTGCCAGCAGCCAAGATCGGACCCGAAATTCACCCCTCCACTTT CASSQDRTRNSPLHF NA TRBV3-1/TRBV3-2 NA TRBJ1-6
TGTGCCAGTAAAGGGCTAGCCAATGAGCAGTTCTTC CASKGLANEQFF NA TRBV9 NA TRBJ2-1
TGTGCCAGCAGCAAAGAAGGCGGGTGTTCACCCCTCCACTTT CASSKEGGCSPLHF NA TRBV21-1 NA TRBJ1-6
TGTGCCAGCAGCTTAGGGACCGGGGAGCTGTTTTTT CASSLGTGELFF NA TRBV7-3 NA TRBJ2-2
TGTGCCTGGAGCCTGATCTCTGGAAACACCATATATTTT CAWSLISGNTIYF NA TRBV30 NA TRBJ1-3
TGTGCCAGCAGCCATACTAGCGGGGGGTCGTCCTACAATGAGCAGTTCTTC CASSHTSGGSSYNEQFF once TRBV4-2 TRBD2 TRBJ2-1
TGTGCCTGGAGTGTACTGGGACAGAGTTATGGCTACACCTTC CAWSVLGQSYGYTF NA TRBV30 TRBD1 TRBJ1-2
TGTGCCAGCAGCCAAAACAGGGGGGGCACCGGGGAGCTGTTTTTT CASSQNRGGTGELFF NA TRBV14 NA TRBJ2-2
TGTGCCAGCAGTATTGAGTTCAGTCTGGACACTGAAGCTTTCTTT CASSIEFSLDTEAFF few TRBV6-4 NA TRBJ1-1
TGTGCCAGCAGTACTTTACTAGATCAAGAGACCCAGTACTTC CASSTLLDQETQYF NA TRBV6-6 NA TRBJ2-5
TGTGCCAGCAGTCCTGAACCCGGGACTAGCCTCGGGGCCCAGTACTTC CASSPEPGTSLGAQYF once TRBV7-3 TRBD2 TRBJ2-5
TGTGCCAGCAGCACCGGGAGGAGCTCTCCCTACAATGAGCAGTTCTTC CASSTGRSSPYNEQFF NA TRBV2 TRBD2 TRBJ2-1
TGTGCCAGCAGCTTGGACGGGGGCGTAGATTCACCCCTCCACTTT CASSLDGGVDSPLHF few TRBV5-4 NA TRBJ1-6
TGTGCCTGGGCCCCCGCGAACACCGGGGAGCTGTTTTTT CAWAPANTGELFF NA TRBV30 NA TRBJ2-2
TGTATTACACATCCCGGGGGGACCACAGATACGCAGTATTTT CITHPGGTTDTQYF NA TRBV7-6 TRBD2 TRBJ2-3
TGTGCCAGCAGCGTAGGGCACGACACCTACACAGATACGCAGTATTTT CASSVGHDTYTDTQYF once TRBV9 NA TRBJ2-3
TGTGCCATCGGTACGGACAGGTCGAACACTGAAGCTTTCTTT CAIGTDRSNTEAFF NA TRBV10-3 TRBD1 TRBJ1-1
TGTGCCTGGAGTGTAGGGGCTAGCGGGGGGCGCTCCTACAATGAGCAGTTCTTC CAWSVGASGGRSYNEQFF NA TRBV30 TRBD2 TRBJ2-1
TGTGCCAGCAGCTCACCCAGAGCGACTCCGAGCGGGGTAGACGCGTCTCAAGAGACCCAGTACTTC CASSSPRATPSGVDASQETQYF NA TRBV7-3 TRBD2 TRBJ2-5
TGTGCCATCAGTGGTGTCTCGGGGGCCAACGTCCTGACTTTC CAISGVSGANVLTF once TRBV10-3 NA TRBJ2-6
TGTGCCAGCAGGCTGGGAGGGACAGGGAATTCACCCCTCCACTTT CASRLGGTGNSPLHF few TRBV14 TRBD1 TRBJ1-6
TGTGCCATCGCCCCGGGGGTGGGACAGCCCCAGCATTTT CAIAPGVGQPQHF NA TRBV10-3 NA TRBJ1-5
TGTGCCAGCAGCCGATGGACTAGCGGGAAGAGCACAGATACGCAGTATTTT CASSRWTSGKSTDTQYF NA TRBV3-1/TRBV3-2 TRBD2 TRBJ2-3
TGTGCCAGCAGCTTGTCAGCCCAAACGAACACCGGGGAGCTGTTTTTT CASSLSAQTNTGELFF NA TRBV5-8 NA TRBJ2-2
TGTGCCAGCAGCCCCTTCCGGGAGAAGGGTGAAAAACTGTTTTTT CASSPFREKGEKLFF NA TRBV7-2 NA TRBJ1-4
TGTGCCAGCTTCGTGGAGGGACAGGACACCGGGGAGCTGTTTTTT CASFVEGQDTGELFF NA TRBV7-9 TRBD1 TRBJ2-2
TGTGCCAGCAGTTTAAGTACTAGCGGGGACTCCTACGAGCAGTACTTC CASSLSTSGDSYEQYF once TRBV27 TRBD2 TRBJ2-7
TGTGCCAGTAGACCTCTACGGGACATGGGGGGGGACACTGAAGCTTTCTTT CASRPLRDMGGDTEAFF NA TRBV19 NA TRBJ1-1
TGTGCCAGCAGCCTTAGCGGGGCGCTGAACAATGAGCAGTTCTTC CASSLSGALNNEQFF NA TRBV6-2/TRBV6-3 TRBD2 TRBJ2-1
TGTGCCAGTGCGCGACCCCAACGTCCGACTAACTATGGCTACACCTTC CASARPQRPTNYGYTF NA TRBV19 NA TRBJ1-2
TGCAGCGTTGACCGTGGCAGTTTGATCCTCTCGGCAACGCAGTATTTT CSVDRGSLILSATQYF NA TRBV29-1 NA TRBJ2-3
TGTGCCAGCAGTGGAAAGGACAGGGGATTCAATGAGCAGTTCTTC CASSGKDRGFNEQFF NA TRBV2 TRBD1 TRBJ2-1
TGTGCCAGCATAGGCAGCAATCAGCCCCAGCATTTT CASIGSNQPQHF NA TRBV6-1 NA TRBJ1-5
TGCGCCAGCAGCCGAATTCGAGGGGGTCTGGGACAGGTAAAAGAGACCCAGTACTTC CASSRIRGGLGQVKETQYF once TRBV4-1 TRBD1 TRBJ2-5
TGCGCCAGCAGCCCACAGGGGGGGAACACTGAAGCTTTCTTT CASSPQGGNTEAFF NA TRBV5-1 TRBD1 TRBJ1-1
TGTGCCAGCAGATGGACAGCAGATACGCAGTATTTT CASRWTADTQYF NA TRBV13 NA TRBJ2-3
TGTGCCATCCAAATACAGGGGGGAACCTACGAGCAGTACTTC CAIQIQGGTYEQYF NA TRBV10-3 TRBD1 TRBJ2-7